This TCR beta chain emerged from a study of PD-1 and CTLA-4 blockade in melanoma. The repertoire was sequenced with immunoSEQ multiplex PCR; TCRdb's copy has only in-frame clones and lacks some. The sample has roughly 30,000 clones, 88% seen once. The V end was cut by 8 bases, the J end by 6 bases, with 17 bases between. CDR3 length equals 13 residues. The V gene's germline CDR1 is SGHAT and CDR2 FQNNGV. The chain combines TRBV11-2 with TRBJ2-7, with D tentatively TRBD2 (6 bases). This clonotype originated in a human donor with melanoma. Source: CD8+ T cells from peripheral blood, taken from a patient given anti-PD-1 treatment. DNA for the CDR3: TGTGCCAGCGGCTCGAACCAGCGGGCCGAGCAGTACTTC. Protein product: CASGSNQRAEQYF. The entire variable domain, with the rest obtained from reference TRBV11-2 and TRBJ2-7, is as follows: EAGVAQSPRYKIIEKRQSVAFWCNPISGHATLYWYQQILGQGPKLLIQFQNNGVVDDSQLPKDRFSAERLKGVDSTLKIQPAKLEDSAVYLCASGSNQRAEQYFGPGTRLTVT.